What follows are 21 T cell receptor beta chains derived from one specimen sequenced in a study of blood T cell repertoires in COVID-19. Libraries were prepared by immunoSEQ multiplex PCR; TCRdb keeps only in-frame clonotypes and omits some of them. The top ten clones hold 3% to 4.5% of a sample with tens of thousands of clones, 70% to 90% of them seen once. The sequencing input was PBMCs or T cells enriched from blood (not recorded which). The receptors stem from a woman in her 40s with acute COVID-19.

Of note for this clone: The sample holds other DNA sequences that translate to the same CDR3. The rearrangement uses TRBV14 and TRBJ1-2; D call uncertain. Trimming removed 0 bases at V and 0 bases at J, with 8 bases between. CDR1 is SGHDN, CDR2 FVKESK, per germline. There are 15 residues in the CDR3. This chain's CDR3 is CASSQDLQSNYGYTF. The CDR3 nucleotides are TGTGCCAGCAGCCAAGATCTACAGTCTAACTATGGCTACACCTTC.

CDR3 sequence: CASSLAGDQPQHF. The CDR3 nucleotides read TGCGCCAGCAGCTTGGCAGGGGATCAGCCCCAGCATTTT. V usage is TRBV5-1 and J usage is TRBJ1-5, with a tentative D call TRBD1 (6 bases). V was trimmed by 0 bases and J by 5 bases, leaving 6 bases between them. The CDR3 loop spans 13 amino acids. Germline V gene lookup returns CDR1 SGHRS and CDR2 YFSETQ.

The gene calls are TRBV4-2 and TRBJ1-1; D might be TRBD1 (6 bases). The CDR3 loop spans 13 amino acids. The V end was cut by 2 bases, the J end by 6 bases, with 10 bases between. CDR1 is LGHNA, CDR2 YNFKEQ, per germline. CDR3 nucleotides: TGTGCCAGCAGCCAACCGACAGGTCCTGAAGCTTTCTTT. It encodes CASSQPTGPEAFF.

CDR3 in amino acids: CVRSLACPGDPAVSGNTIYF. The DNA for the CDR3 is TGTGTCAGAAGCTTAGCTTGTCCGGGGGACCCTGCCGTCTCTGGAAACACCATATATTTT. The chain uses TRBV7-5 and TRBJ1-3. TRBV7-5 is shown as a pseudogene. There are 20 residues in the CDR3.

This clone came up once. The J gene is TRBJ2-7, the V gene TRBV7-9, with D perhaps matching TRBD1 (6 bases). The CDR3 contains 14 residues. The germline V gene has CDR1 SEHNR and CDR2 FQNEAQ (reference sequence). V dropped 5 bases and J dropped 2 bases, with 13 bases sitting between them. CDR3 in amino acids: CASSHGRTAYEQYF. The CDR3 DNA follows: TGTGCCAGCAGCCACGGACGGACAGCCTACGAGCAGTACTTC. The full variable domain, in which reference TRBV7-9 and TRBJ2-7 provide the parts outside the CDR3, is DTGVSQNPRHKITKRGQNVTFRCDPISEHNRLYWYRQTLGQGPEFLTYFQNEAQLEKSRLLSDRFSAERPKGSFSTLEIQRTEQGDSAMYLCASSHGRTAYEQYFGPGTRLTVT.

The chain carries TRBV24-1 and TRBJ2-2; 7 bases are shared with TRBD1. With 2 bases clipped from V and 4 bases from J, the junction kept 12 bases outside the gene matches. The CDR3 is made up of 18 amino acids. Germline CDR1 and CDR2: KGHDR and SFDVKD. The CDR3 DNA reads TGTGCCACCAGTGATTCCCCCCTGACAGGGTGGTCCACCGGGGAGCTGTTTTTT. Translating gives CATSDSPLTGWSTGELFF.

This sequence joins TRBV5-1 and TRBJ2-3; 8 bases agree with TRBD1. V lost 7 bases to trimming and J lost 3 bases; unmatched junction nucleotides: 4. Per the germline V gene, CDR1 is SGHRS and CDR2 is YFSETQ. The length of the CDR3 is 13 residues. The CDR3 DNA follows: TGCGCCAGCTCGGACAGGGTAACAGATACGCAGTATTTT. Its translation is CASSDRVTDTQYF.

The chain joins TRBV18 to TRBJ1-2, with D hard to call. The CDR3 consists of 13 residues. Germline V lookup: CDR1 KGHSH, CDR2 LQKENI. With 3 bases removed from V and 2 bases from J, the gap between germline ends came to 7 bases. The DNA for the CDR3 is TGTGCCAGCTCACCGGAGGACAACTATGGCTACACCTTC. This sequence encodes CASSPEDNYGYTF. Full variable domain (outside the CDR3, taken from reference TRBV18 and TRBJ1-2): NAGVMQNPRHLVRRRGQEARLRCSPMKGHSHVYWYRQLPEEGLKFMVYLQKENIIDESGMPKERFSAEFPKEGPSILRIQQVVRGDSAAYFCASSPEDNYGYTFGSGTRLTVV.

V gene TRBV13 combines with J gene TRBJ2-5; the D is unclear. Germline values: CDR1 PRHDT, CDR2 FYEKMQ (reference sequence). The V end was cut by 3 bases, the J end by 5 bases, with 7 bases between. The CDR3 runs 12 residues. The CDR3 DNA reads TGTGCCAGCAGCTTTAGTTGGGAGACCCAGTACTTC. Amino acids: CASSFSWETQYF.

CDR3 DNA: TGCGCCAGCAGTGAGTACAGAAGCGGCTACACCTTC. Translated, it gives CASSEYRSGYTF. The chain combines TRBV10-2 with TRBJ1-2; the D is unclear. From germline, CDR1 is WSHSY and CDR2 SAAADI. The ends were cut back, 1 base at V and 8 bases at J, with 8 bases in the middle. The CDR3 sequence is 12 residues long.

The chain combines TRBV10-1 with TRBJ2-3, with a possible D match to TRBD2 (5 bases). Trimming stripped 3 bases from V and 5 bases from J, with 15 bases between. The CDR3 length is 15 residues. Germline V gene sequence: CDR1 WNHNN, CDR2 SYGVQD (reference sequence). The CDR3 nucleotides read TGCGCCAGCAGTGATAATGGCTTGGAGGTAGATACGCAGTATTTT. Amino acids: CASSDNGLEVDTQYF.

The rearrangement uses TRBV10-3 and TRBJ1-1, with D perhaps matching TRBD1 (6 bases). Germline V gene lookup returns CDR1 ENHRY and CDR2 SYGVKD. Trimming removed 3 bases from V and 1 base from J, with 15 bases in between. CDR3 length equals 16 residues. CDR3 sequence (DNA): TGTGCCATCAGTGACCGCGGACAGCCTAAGAACACTGAAGCTTTCTTT. Encoded protein: CAISDRGQPKNTEAFF.

The chain has TRBV29-1 and TRBJ1-2, with a weak D call TRBD1 (6 bases). CDR3 size: 14 residues. Germline lookup yields CDR1 SQVTM and CDR2 ANQGSEA. Trimming shortened V by 5 bases and J by 4 bases, and 17 bases separated the two germline ends. The CDR3 region is CSVRQTGRLYGYTF. Written as DNA, the CDR3 is TGCAGCGTTCGTCAGACAGGCCGACTCTATGGCTACACCTTC.

The gene calls are TRBV5-1 and TRBJ2-2; D not certain. V lost 0 bases and J 6 bases, leaving 6 bases between the germline ends. The germline CDR1 and CDR2 sequences are SGHRS and YFSETQ. This CDR3 is 13 amino acids long. The CDR3 is CASSLGSAGELFF. CDR3 DNA sequence: TGCGCCAGCAGCTTGGGTAGTGCCGGGGAGCTGTTTTTT.

The table lists this clone with a count of one. The chain couples TRBV29-1 to TRBJ1-1, with 8 nucleotides matching TRBD1. Germline CDR1 is SQVTM and CDR2 is ANQGSEA. The CDR3 has 14 amino acids. Trimming cost V 5 bases and J 2 bases; bases outside gene matches: 7. CDR3 in DNA: TGCAGCGTTCTGGACAGGGCGATTAACACTGAAGCTTTCTTT. The encoded protein is CSVLDRAINTEAFF.

Only a few counts were recorded for this clone. This chain's CDR3 is CASSLNSRTGSGEQYF. The CDR3 DNA sequence: TGTGCCAGCAGCTTAAATTCGAGGACAGGGTCTGGCGAGCAGTACTTC. The chain links TRBV7-3 to TRBJ2-7, with TRBD1 matching 8 bases. There are 16 residues in the CDR3. V lost 1 base, J lost 6 bases, and 11 bases stayed unmatched. Germline V gene data show CDR1 as SGHTA and CDR2 as FQGTGA.

The rearrangement links TRBV7-8 to TRBJ1-2, with 7 bases that match TRBD1. The V gene end was trimmed by 2 bases and the J gene end by 3 bases; junction bases not matched to a gene: 0. Germline lookup yields CDR1 SGHVS and CDR2 FQNEAQ. The CDR3 consists of 13 residues. The CDR3 region is CASSLTGDYGYTF. The CDR3 coding sequence is TGTGCCAGCAGCTTAACAGGGGACTATGGCTACACCTTC. Together with reference TRBV7-8 and TRBJ1-2, the CDR3 gives the full variable domain: GAGVSQSPRYKVAKRGQDVALRCDPISGHVSLFWYQQALGQGPEFLTYFQNEAQLDKSGLPSDRFFAERPEGSVSTLKIQRTQQEDSAVYLCASSLTGDYGYTFGSGTRLTVV.

The chain employs TRBV19 and TRBJ1-1, with D hard to call. The CDR3 runs to 15 residues. The V gene lost 5 bases and the J gene lost 5 bases, with 18 bases spanning the gap. CDR1 LNHDA and CDR2 SQIVND come from the germline V gene (reference sequence). This CDR3 reads CASSYPRPSGTEAFF. In nucleotides, the CDR3 is TGTGCCAGTAGTTACCCCCGGCCCAGCGGAACTGAAGCTTTCTTT.

V gene TRBV11-1 combines with J gene TRBJ2-1; D is ambiguous. The CDR3 is made up of 14 amino acids. The germline V gene encodes CDR1 SGHAT and CDR2 FQDESV (reference sequence). V lost 8 bases, J lost 0 bases, and 11 bases lay in between. The CDR3 DNA is TGTGCCAGCTTAGGCGGAAGCTCCTACAATGAGCAGTTCTTC. This gives the protein CASLGGSSYNEQFF.

The chain joins TRBV7-9 to TRBJ2-5, with 13 nucleotides matching TRBD2. The ends lost 7 bases at V and 5 bases at J; junction bases unmatched: 7. Germline V gene lookup returns CDR1 SEHNR and CDR2 FQNEAQ (reference sequence). This CDR3 region has 15 residues. For the CDR3, the DNA is TGTGCCAGCAAACTAGCGGGAGGGCCTCGGGAGACCCAGTACTTC. Protein product: CASKLAGGPRETQYF.

CDR3 residues: CASSLDRGLAEIGGTDTQYF. The CDR3, as DNA: TGTGCCAGCAGCTTAGACAGGGGACTAGCGGAAATTGGGGGCACAGATACGCAGTATTTT. V is TRBV11-3 and J is TRBJ2-3, with 11 positions matching TRBD2. Germline assignment: CDR1 SGHNT and CDR2 YENEEA. CDR3 length: 20 residues. J gave up 1 base and V 0 bases, and 12 bases lay outside the gene matches.